This T cell receptor (beta chain) was sequenced during a study of regulatory T cells in long-lasting Graves disease. CDR1 SNHLY and CDR2 FYNNEI come from the germline V gene. This CDR3 is 14 amino acids long. V was clipped by 7 bases and J by 7 bases, with 16 bases between them. CDR3-region Arm-PCR and iRepertoire HTBI primers produced the TCR beta libraries. In TCRdb, the multiplex PCR reads were re-called with MiXCR into one record per CDR3 protein. The sample lists around 300,000 distinct CDR3 sequences; around 20% were seen once. The sample's time point: persistent/refractory GD, antithyroid drugs over 5 years with positive TRAb. Construction of the TCR library relied on RNA isolated from PBMCs. This clonotype was picked up many times.

The V call is TRBV2, the J call TRBJ2-2; TRBD1 is a possible D gene (5 bases). The sequenced sample was peripheral blood mononuclear cells (PBMCs), obtained when the disease was refractory, from a patient treated with antithyroid drugs. This TCR came from a female donor with Graves disease. The CDR3 here is CASNSAGYGGELFF. As DNA, the CDR3 is TGTGCCAGCAACAGCGCAGGGTACGGCGGGGAGCTGTTTTTT.